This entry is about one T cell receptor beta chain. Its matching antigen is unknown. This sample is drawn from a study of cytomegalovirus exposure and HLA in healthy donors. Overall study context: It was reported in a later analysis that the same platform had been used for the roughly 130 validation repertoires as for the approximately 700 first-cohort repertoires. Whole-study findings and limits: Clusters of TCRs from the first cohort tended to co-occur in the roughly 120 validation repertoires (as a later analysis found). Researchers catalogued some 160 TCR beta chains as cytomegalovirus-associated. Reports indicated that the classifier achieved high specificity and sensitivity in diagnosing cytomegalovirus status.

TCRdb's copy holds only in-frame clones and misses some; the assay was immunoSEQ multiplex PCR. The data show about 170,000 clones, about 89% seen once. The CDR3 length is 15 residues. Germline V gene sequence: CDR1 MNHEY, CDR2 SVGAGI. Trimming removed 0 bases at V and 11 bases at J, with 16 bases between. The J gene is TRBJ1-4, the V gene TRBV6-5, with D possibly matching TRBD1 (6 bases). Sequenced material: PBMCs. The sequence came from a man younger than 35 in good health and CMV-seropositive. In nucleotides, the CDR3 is TGTGCCAGCAGTTACTCGATCGCCGCTCAGGGGAAACTGTTTTTT. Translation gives CASSYSIAAQGKLFF.